This record covers a single T cell receptor (beta chain). Original data processing: By means of reference gene primer amplification, nucleated cell counts were estimated. Libraries were prepared by immunoSEQ multiplex PCR; TCRdb keeps only in-frame clonotypes and omits some of them. Clone size and V and J calls were adopted from that table, with D and trimming inferred from the DNA. The sample has more than 85,000 clones, nearly 90% seen once. The entry originates in a study of blood T cell repertoires in COVID-19. Study background: The United States, Italy and Spain were the sources of the acute and convalescent COVID-19 samples. T cells, B-cell-depleted T cells, or PBMCs supplied cDNA or gDNA.

V lost 9 bases to trimming and J lost 3 bases, with 11 bases between them. This CDR3 has 12 residues. CDR1 ENHRY and CDR2 SYGVKD come from the germline V gene. The origin of this receptor is a man aged 50 or older with active COVID-19. V and J are TRBV10-3 and TRBJ1-1, with a tentative D call TRBD1 (6 bases). Specimen: peripheral blood. CDR3 nucleotide sequence: TGTGCCATACAGGGCGGAGACACTGAAGCTTTCTTT. Protein: CAIQGGDTEAFF.